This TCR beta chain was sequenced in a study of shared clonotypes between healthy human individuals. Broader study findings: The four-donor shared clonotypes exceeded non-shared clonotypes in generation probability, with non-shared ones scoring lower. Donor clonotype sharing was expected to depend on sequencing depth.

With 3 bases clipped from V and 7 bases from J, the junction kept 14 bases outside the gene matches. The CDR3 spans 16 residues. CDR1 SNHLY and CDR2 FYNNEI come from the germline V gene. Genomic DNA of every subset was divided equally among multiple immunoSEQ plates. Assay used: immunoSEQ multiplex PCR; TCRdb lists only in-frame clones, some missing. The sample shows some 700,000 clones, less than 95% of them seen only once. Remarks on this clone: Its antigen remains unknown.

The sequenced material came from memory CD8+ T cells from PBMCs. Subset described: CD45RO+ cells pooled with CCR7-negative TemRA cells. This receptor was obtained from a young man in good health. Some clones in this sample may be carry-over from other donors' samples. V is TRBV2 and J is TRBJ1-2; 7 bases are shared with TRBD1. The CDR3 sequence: CASSEPGQAGRSGYTF. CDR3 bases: TGTGCCAGCAGTGAGCCCGGACAGGCCGGTCGAAGTGGCTACACCTTC.